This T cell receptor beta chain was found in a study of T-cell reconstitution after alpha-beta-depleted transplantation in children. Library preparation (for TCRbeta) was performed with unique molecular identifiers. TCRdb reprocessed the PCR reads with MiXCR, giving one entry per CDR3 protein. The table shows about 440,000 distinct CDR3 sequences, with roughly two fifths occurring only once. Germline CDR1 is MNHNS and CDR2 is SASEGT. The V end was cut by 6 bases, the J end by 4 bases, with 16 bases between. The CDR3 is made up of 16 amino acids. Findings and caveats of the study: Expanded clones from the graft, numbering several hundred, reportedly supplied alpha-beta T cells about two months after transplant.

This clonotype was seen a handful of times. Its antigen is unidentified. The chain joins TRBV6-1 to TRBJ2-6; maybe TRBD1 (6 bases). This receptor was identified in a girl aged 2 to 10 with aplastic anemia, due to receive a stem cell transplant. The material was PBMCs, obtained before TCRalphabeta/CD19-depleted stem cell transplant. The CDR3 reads CASRQGVVPGANVLTF. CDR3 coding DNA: TGTGCCAGCAGACAGGGAGTCGTTCCCGGGGCCAACGTCCTGACTTTC.